This T cell receptor beta chain was sequenced for a study of cytomegalovirus exposure and HLA in healthy donors. 60 Vbeta and 13 Jbeta primers were used in PCR. Produced via immunoSEQ multiplex PCR; TCRdb's table is partial and in-frame only. This sample has approximately 170,000 clones, with around three quarters found just once. Concerning this clone itself: What it binds is not known.

The V gene end was trimmed by 7 bases and the J gene end by 1 base; junction bases not matched to a gene: 10. Germline CDR1 SGHRS, CDR2 YFSETQ. The CDR3 runs to 18 residues. Study-level findings and limits: TRBV6-2, TRBV6-3 and some other V segments were unresolvable in 87-base-pair reads. Donors were assumed by presence/absence analyses to have roughly uniform sequencing depth. Rare TCR sequences predominated, though certain public TCRs were found in many donors.

The chain couples TRBV5-1 to TRBJ2-6, with TRBD1 matching over 11 bases. Material for sequencing was PBMCs. This sequence was found in a man aged 40-49 years in good health and CMV-seronegative. Here the CDR3 DNA reads TGCGCCAGCTACCGGACAGGGGGCTTTTTTTCTGGGGCCAACGTCCTGACTTTC. Translating gives CASYRTGGFFSGANVLTF.